These 26 T cell receptor beta chains were sequenced from one sample in a study of blood T cells in healthy people across ages. Sample-barcoded 5' priming and a J-beta primer mix drove a second PCR of about 6 to 11 cycles. Each CDR3 protein gets one entry after TCRdb re-called the 5' RACE reads with MiXCR. In the table there are fewer than 900,000 distinct CDR3 sequences, roughly two fifths of which are singletons. Source material: blood. The receptors here all came from a woman aged 60-75 years in good health.

The chain combines TRBV5-1 with TRBJ2-5, with D perhaps TRBD2 (5 bases). The germline V gene has CDR1 SGHRS and CDR2 YFSETQ. CDR3 length equals 15 residues. V shed 5 bases and J shed 4 bases, with 18 bases lying between them. The CDR3 DNA is TGCGCCAGCAGTAGTAGCCGGGGTATAGGAGAGACCCAGTACTTC. Protein: CASSSSRGIGETQYF.

V usage is TRBV12-3 or TRBV12-4 and J usage is TRBJ1-5; D is unresolved. V was clipped by 5 bases and J by 4 bases, with 21 bases between them. This CDR3 has 17 residues. CDR3 residues: CASSPRSGLFGNQPQHF. CDR3 coding DNA: TGTGCCAGCAGTCCCCGGTCGGGGTTGTTTGGTAATCAGCCCCAGCATTTT.

J is TRBJ2-2 and V is TRBV6-2 or TRBV6-3; TRBD1 or TRBD2 may be the D gene (5 bases each). The CDR3 length is 15 residues. The V end was cut by 6 bases, the J end by 4 bases, with 15 bases between. The germline V gene has CDR1 MNHEY and CDR2 SVGEGT. CDR3 loop: CASSRDLTTTGELFF. As DNA, the CDR3 is TGTGCCAGCAGCCGGGACCTCACCACCACCGGGGAGCTGTTTTTT.

This chain joins TRBV7-9 and TRBJ2-1; no firm D call. Between the trimmed V and J ends, which lost 6 bases and 10 bases, there was a span of 13 bases. The CDR3 has 12 residues. CDR1 is SEHNR and CDR2 is FQNEAQ in the germline V gene (reference sequence). CDR3 coding DNA: TGTGCCAGCAGTTACGACCGTACGGAGCAGTTCTTC. Translated: CASSYDRTEQFF. Variable domain in full (rest from reference TRBV7-9 and TRBJ2-1): DTGVSQNPRHKITKRGQNVTFRCDPISEHNRLYWYRQTLGQGPEFLTYFQNEAQLEKSRLLSDRFSAERPKGSFSTLEIQRTEQGDSAMYLCASSYDRTEQFFGPGTRLTVL.

This clonotype was seen only a few times. This chain links TRBV20-1 with TRBJ2-7, with TRBD2 identical over 12 bases. Per the germline V gene, CDR1 is DFQATT and CDR2 is SNEGSKA (reference sequence). The trim removed 1 base at V and 5 bases at J, leaving 3 bases unmatched. This CDR3 is 14 amino acids long. CDR3 DNA: TGCAGTGCTAGAGGGGGGACTAGCGGGCACGAGCAGTACTTC. This translates into CSARGGTSGHEQYF.

The sample holds many counts of this clonotype. The chain links TRBV10-3 to TRBJ2-7; TRBD1 matches 7 bases. The length of the CDR3 is 12 residues. V dropped 6 bases and J dropped 2; count of bases not matched to a gene: 1. Germline V gene lookup returns CDR1 ENHRY and CDR2 SYGVKD. In DNA, the CDR3 is TGTGCCATCAGGACAGGGCCCTACGAGCAGTACTTC. Translating it yields CAIRTGPYEQYF.

This clonotype showed up just a few times. The rearrangement joins TRBV11-2 to TRBJ2-5; D is ambiguous. CDR1 SGHAT and CDR2 FQNNGV come from the germline V gene. V was cut by 1 base and J by 0 bases, with 6 bases left in between. The CDR3 loop spans 14 amino acids. CDR3 nucleotides: TGTGCCAGCAGCTTAGTGCAGGACCAAGAGACCCAGTACTTC. Amino acid sequence: CASSLVQDQETQYF.

This clonotype was observed once. The junction departs from the called germline gene at one end, perhaps through a read error. The V gene is TRBV20-1, the J gene TRBJ2-1; D is possibly TRBD1 or TRBD2 (5 bases each). The CDR3 runs 15 residues. Germline CDR1 reads DFQATT; CDR2 reads SNEGSKA (reference sequence). The CDR3 DNA reads as TGCAGTGCTCCCTTTGAGGGGATGATAGACAATGTGCAGTTCTTC. Its protein product is CSAPFEGMIDNVQFF.

This clonotype showed up many times. V and J are TRBV7-2 and TRBJ2-4, with D possibly matching TRBD2 (5 bases). The CDR3 is 14 residues long. Trimming pared 5 bases from V and 7 bases from J, leaving 15 bases between. Germline V gene lookup returns CDR1 SGHTA and CDR2 FQGNSA. The CDR3 loop is CASSLDYNGNIQYF. DNA for the CDR3: TGTGCCAGCAGCCTTGACTATAATGGGAACATTCAGTACTTC.

This chain links TRBV6-2 or TRBV6-3 with TRBJ2-5; no definite D call. This CDR3 is built from 12 residues. Looked up from germline, CDR1 is MNHEY and CDR2 is SVGEGT. V lost 2 bases and J 7 bases, leaving 8 bases between the germline ends. The CDR3 region is CASSYRGGTQYF. Here the CDR3 DNA reads TGTGCCAGCAGTTACCGCGGTGGGACCCAGTACTTC.

This clonotype was recorded only once. The chain uses TRBV20-1 and TRBJ1-5, with D unresolved. Trimming removed 2 bases from V and 7 bases from J, with 9 bases in between. The CDR3 has 12 amino acids. Germline V gene sequence: CDR1 DFQATT, CDR2 SNEGSKA (reference sequence). The CDR3 DNA reads TGCAGTGCTAGAATCGGACGCCAGCCCCAGCATTTT. It encodes CSARIGRQPQHF.

As concerns this clonotype: One base away lies a much larger clone, so this may be a sequencing read error. V is TRBV10-3 and J is TRBJ1-2, with TRBD1 as a possible D gene (6 bases). Germline CDR1 reads ENHRY; CDR2 reads SYGVKD. V was pared by 0 bases and J by 0 bases, with 11 bases between. CDR3 size: 16 residues. CDR3 protein: CAISESLGGANYGYTF. In DNA form, the CDR3 reads TGTGCCATCAGTGAGTCTCTAGGGGGAGCTAACTATGGCTACACCTTC.

Regarding this clonotype: A single base separates this from a much larger clone, so it may be a read error. The V call is TRBV5-6, the J call TRBJ2-7; 8 nucleotides agree with TRBD2. Germline CDR1 and CDR2: SGHDT and YYEEEE. The CDR3 is made up of 17 amino acids. The junction had 13 bases not matched to a gene; V was cut back by 1 base and J by 4 bases. The CDR3 reads CASSLNRGAGGLYEQYF. CDR3 bases: TGTGCCAGCAGCTTGAATAGGGGGGCGGGAGGATTATACGAGCAGTACTTC. Supplemented by reference TRBV5-6 and TRBJ2-7, the full variable domain reads DAGVTQSPTHLIKTRGQQVTLRCSPKSGHDTVSWYQQALGQGPQFIFQYYEEEERQRGNFPDRFSGHQFPNYSSELNVNALLLGDSALYLCASSLNRGAGGLYEQYFGPGTRLTVT.

This clonotype was picked up one time. This sequence may be a read error, since a much larger clone differs from it by one base. This sequence joins TRBV29-1 and TRBJ2-5; 7 bases agree with TRBD2. The V gene's germline CDR1 is SQVTM and CDR2 ANQGSEA. The CDR3 length is 11 residues. The CDR3 bases are TGCGGTTCGACTAGCAACAATGAGCAGTACTTC. Translated, it gives CGSTSNNEQYF.

V and J are TRBV3-1 and TRBJ2-2, with 9 bases lining up with TRBD1. CDR1 and CDR2 (germline): LGHDT, YNNKEL (reference sequence). This CDR3 is 15 amino acids long. With 7 bases clipped from V and 4 bases from J, the junction kept 7 bases outside the gene matches. The CDR3 DNA sequence: TGTGCCAGCAACCGAGGGACAGGGAGCACCGGGGAGCTGTTTTTT. Translation: CASNRGTGSTGELFF. The full variable domain, completed using reference TRBV3-1 and TRBJ2-2, is DTAVSQTPKYLVTQMGNDKSIKCEQNLGHDTMYWYKQDSKKFLKIMFSYNNKELIINETVPNRFSPKSPDKAHLNLHINSLELGDSAVYFCASNRGTGSTGELFFGEGSRLTVL.

The J gene is TRBJ1-4, the V gene TRBV29-1; D is perhaps TRBD1 (6 bases). In germline, CDR1 is SQVTM, CDR2 ANQGSEA. There are 16 residues in the CDR3. Trimming left V 0 bases short and J 5 bases short, with 16 bases between. The CDR3 DNA is TGCAGCGTTGAAGATCACCGACAGGCGAGAAATGAAAAACTGTTTTTT. Translation gives CSVEDHRQARNEKLFF.

This clonotype was recorded a few times. The gene calls are TRBV20-1 and TRBJ2-2; 9 bases fit TRBD2. Germline CDR1 is DFQATT and CDR2 is SNEGSKA (reference sequence). The CDR3 is 17 residues long. With V trimmed by 0 bases and J by 1 base, 6 bases remained unmatched. CDR3 protein: CSARDFLTSGNTGELFF. The CDR3 region has the DNA TGCAGTGCTAGAGATTTTTTGACTAGCGGGAACACCGGGGAGCTGTTTTTT.

This clonotype was counted only a few times. J is TRBJ2-6 and V is TRBV27; 7 positions match TRBD2. V trimming: 5 bases; J trimming: 2 bases; junction bases outside the gene matches: 0. From germline, CDR1 is MNHEY and CDR2 SMNVEV (reference sequence). This CDR3 has 14 residues. Here the CDR3 reads CASSGRAGANVLTF. CDR3 sequence (DNA): TGTGCCAGCAGTGGGAGGGCTGGGGCCAACGTCCTGACTTTC.

The genes are TRBV14 and TRBJ2-3; D unclear. Germline assignment: CDR1 SGHDN and CDR2 FVKESK. The ends were cut back, 0 bases at V and 1 base at J, with 8 bases in the middle. This CDR3 comprises 15 residues. CDR3 coding DNA: TGTGCCAGCAGCCAAGATGTAGGCGGCACAGATACGCAGTATTTT. This translates into CASSQDVGGTDTQYF.

The chain recombines TRBV4-2 with TRBJ2-3, with TRBD2 matching 10 bases. The length of the CDR3 is 15 residues. Germline CDR1 LGHNA, CDR2 YNFKEQ. The junction had 1 base not matched to a gene; V was cut back by 0 bases and J by 4 bases. The CDR3 sequence is CASSQEGTSADTQYF. In nucleotides, the CDR3 is TGTGCCAGCAGCCAAGAGGGGACTAGCGCAGATACGCAGTATTTT.

V usage is TRBV6-6 and J usage is TRBJ2-5; D remains ambiguous. The CDR3 is made up of 13 amino acids. Trimming left V 4 bases short and J 0 bases short, with 6 bases between. Germline CDR1 MNHNY, CDR2 SVGAGI (reference sequence). In DNA form, the CDR3 reads TGTGCCAGCAGTTGGTTTAACCAAGAGACCCAGTACTTC. Translated, it gives CASSWFNQETQYF.

Here the CDR3 reads CSAQKREGHNEQFF. The CDR3 region has the DNA TGCAGTGCTCAAAAGCGGGAGGGCCACAATGAGCAGTTCTTC. This sequence joins TRBV20-1 and TRBJ2-1, with TRBD2 matching 10 bases. J lost 5 bases, V lost 5 bases, and 6 bases had no gene match. The CDR3 is made up of 14 amino acids. The germline V gene encodes CDR1 DFQATT and CDR2 SNEGSKA (reference sequence).

Written as DNA, the CDR3 is TGTGCCAGCAGTGCTACTAGCGGGTTGGCTGAGCAGTTCTTC. Translation: CASSATSGLAEQFF. The chain carries TRBV6-1 and TRBJ2-1; 9 bases line up with TRBD2. The CDR3 has 14 amino acids. The germline V gene has CDR1 MNHNS and CDR2 SASEGT. The trim removed 4 bases at V and 9 bases at J, leaving 7 bases unmatched.

This clonotype was recorded many times. The rearrangement links TRBV29-1 to TRBJ2-7; unclear D gene. Between the trimmed V and J ends, which lost 6 bases and 12 bases, there was a span of 18 bases. CDR3 length: 11 residues. Germline assignment: CDR1 SQVTM and CDR2 ANQGSEA. In DNA, the CDR3 is TGCAGCGTCGAGGACGGCTCCGGGTGGTACTTC. Translating it yields CSVEDGSGWYF.

The chain links TRBV5-5 to TRBJ2-3; 7 bases agree with TRBD1. The ends lost 2 bases at V and 5 bases at J; junction bases unmatched: 5. The CDR3 extends over 14 amino acids. Germline CDR1 and CDR2: SGHKS and YYEKEE (reference sequence). CDR3 in amino acids: CASSFEQGIDTQYF. The CDR3 coding sequence is TGTGCCAGCAGCTTTGAACAGGGGATAGATACGCAGTATTTT. The variable domain in full, completed from reference TRBV5-5 and TRBJ2-3, reads DAGVTQSPTHLIKTRGQQVTLRCSPISGHKSVSWYQQVLGQGPQFIFQYYEKEERGRGNFPDRFSARQFPNYSSELNVNALLLGDSALYLCASSFEQGIDTQYFGPGTRLTVL.

This chain joins TRBV20-1 and TRBJ2-5, with D uncertain. Germline CDR1 reads DFQATT; CDR2 reads SNEGSKA (reference sequence). The CDR3 consists of 10 residues. V lost 2 bases and J lost 5, with 3 bases in between. CDR3 loop: CSARLETQYF. In DNA form, the CDR3 reads TGCAGTGCTAGACTTGAGACCCAGTACTTC.